Reported below is one T cell receptor (beta chain). Per germline, CDR1 DFQATT and CDR2 SNEGSKA (reference sequence). The V and J ends lost 0 bases and 5 bases respectively, with 16 bases between them. This CDR3 region has 15 residues. This entry is derived from a study of T-cell reconstitution after alpha-beta-depleted transplantation in children. Construction of the TCRbeta library involved unique molecular identifiers. TCRdb redid the calling of the PCR reads with MiXCR, one entry per CDR3 protein. The repertoire includes about 460,000 distinct CDR3 sequences, 9.5% to 15% of them detected once, and 4.5% to 6% sits in the top ten.

This sequence was found in a human donor who donated a stem cell graft to a child with combined immunodeficiency. This chain uses TRBV20-1 with TRBJ2-5, with D possibly TRBD1 on 6 matching bases. The sample in question was PBMCs from the stem cell graft donor, obtained from the stem cell graft. The CDR3 loop reads CSARDFPGVVETQYF. DNA of the CDR3: TGCAGTGCTAGAGATTTTCCAGGGGTTGTGGAGACCCAGTACTTC.